The rows below give T cell receptor beta chains drawn from one sample of a study of OX40 agonist ivuxolimab in advanced cancers. Method: immunoSEQ multiplex PCR; TCRdb's copy keeps in-frame clones and lacks some. Counted here are roughly 68,000 clones, approximately 89% occurring once; the ten biggest clones make up 1% to 1.2%. Here the sequenced sample was CD4+ or CD8+ T cells sorted from blood, taken in a trial of the OX40 agonist ivuxolimab. The receptors derive from an adult with an advanced solid tumor such as melanoma, head and neck, liver or kidney cancer. Both conserved end residues are part of each CDR3.

v_call cdr3_aa
TRBV9 CASSVEGGRGSPLHF
TRBV11-3 CASSLLAVSAEAFF
TRBV6-6 CASRLAEPPYNEQFF
TRBV5-6 CASSLGLAGGETQYF
TRBV18 CVSSHIKSSYEQYF
TRBV7-8 CASSRDWDETQYF
TRBV7-8 CASSWGLGVGTQYF
TRBV7-2 CASSGQSYSPLHF
TRBV6-6 CASTPGTGLNTEAFF
TRBV6-1 CASRDPGGGLYEQYF
TRBV19 CATKGSRGGTDNQPQHF
TRBV6-1 CASSERSGYTEAFF
TRBV5-6 CASSLRVDNTGELFF
TRBV18 CASSPRGFWSTNEKLFF
TRBV6-1 CASSEAVAGYTGELFF
TRBV5-1 CASSTWDVDNEQFF
TRBV5-1 CASSSGTGWNEQYF
TRBV6-6 CASSYSGQGNSPLHF
TRBV5-4 CASSWDLALSYEQYF
TRBV5-1 CASRAAEGYGYTF
TRBV10-3 CAISGDRLATGELFF
TRBV11-3 CASSSQTTGEQYF
TRBV5-8 CASHLGLAPGLPSSREQFF
TRBV5-6 CASSLFADPIDEQYF
TRBV18 CASSPSSGQTTPLHF
TRBV10-3 CAISESSLTTEETQYF
TRBV18 CASSPLAGAFTEAFF
TRBV2 CASSSSPGAGANVLTF
TRBV2 CASSESSSTEQYF
TRBV2 CATKRRLAVSSYNEQFF
TRBV6-6 CASSYMNTEAFF
TRBV19 CASSIAGLSNTGELFF
TRBV5-1 CASSARVDSYEQYF
TRBV5-6 CASLQMRASGYTF
TRBV10-1 CASSERAGTQTYNEQFF
TRBV13 CASSFARPRSSGNTIYF